This entry lists 7 T cell receptor beta chains sequenced from one sample in a study of blood T cell repertoires in COVID-19. Only in-frame clones appear in the TCRdb table, and some are missing; sequencing was by immunoSEQ multiplex PCR. The data hold approximately 300,000 clones, with approximately 85% observed a single time. The sample consisted of peripheral blood. The origin of the receptors is a woman aged 45 to 65 with acute or convalescent COVID-19.

The CDR3 reads CASSLAGTGNEQFF. The CDR3 DNA is TGTGCCAGCAGCTTGGCCGGGACAGGGAACGAGCAGTTCTTC. The rearrangement uses TRBV5-6 and TRBJ2-1; 9 bases align to TRBD1. The J segment lost 10 bases and the V segment lost 0 bases, leaving 5 bases of the junction unmatched. This CDR3 contains 14 residues. The germline V gene has CDR1 SGHDT and CDR2 YYEEEE.

DNA of the CDR3: TGCGCCAGCAGCTTGGGTCGGGAATCCTACGAGCAGTACTTC. Translated, it gives CASSLGRESYEQYF. The chain is built from TRBV5-1 and TRBJ2-7, with a possible D match to TRBD2 (5 bases). Germline V gene data show CDR1 as SGHRS and CDR2 as YFSETQ. V gave up 0 bases and J gave up 1 base, with 8 bases separating them. CDR3 length: 14 residues.

This chain joins TRBV28 and TRBJ2-7, with a tentative D call TRBD1 (6 bases). Germline CDR1 and CDR2: MDHEN and SYDVKM. The CDR3 has 14 amino acids. The V gene lost 3 bases and the J gene lost 0 bases, with 9 bases spanning the gap. The DNA for the CDR3 is TGTGCCAGCAGTTTCTTAGGGGGCTCCTACGAGCAGTACTTC. It specifies CASSFLGGSYEQYF.

The chain is built from TRBV27 and TRBJ2-3; D possibly corresponds to TRBD2 (6 bases). This CDR3 comprises 12 residues. Trimming left V 10 bases short and J 5 bases short, with 13 bases between. Per germline, CDR1 MNHEY and CDR2 SMNVEV (reference sequence). The CDR3 nucleotides read TGTGCCACAAGTCGTAGCGGAGATACGCAGTATTTT. This codes for CATSRSGDTQYF.

The chain employs TRBV24-1 and TRBJ1-2, with D perhaps TRBD1 (6 bases). V shed 4 bases and J shed 5 bases, with 10 bases lying between them. The CDR3 has 13 residues. Germline V gene data show CDR1 as KGHDR and CDR2 as SFDVKD. This CDR3 reads CATSETGSYGYTF. The CDR3 nucleotides are TGTGCCACCAGTGAAACAGGGTCATATGGCTACACCTTC.

This clone was detected only a few times. The chain has TRBV28 and TRBJ2-7; possible D gene TRBD1, 5 bases. The CDR3 length is 12 residues. CDR1 and CDR2 (germline): MDHEN, SYDVKM. The ends were cut back, 2 bases at V and 7 bases at J, with 9 bases in the middle. The CDR3 coding sequence is TGTGCCAGCAGTTTAGTACAGGCGGAGCAGTACTTC. Translated: CASSLVQAEQYF. Full variable domain (rest looked up from reference TRBV28 and TRBJ2-7): DVKVTQSSRYLVKRTGEKVFLECVQDMDHENMFWYRQDPGLGLRLIYFSYDVKMKEKGDIPEGYSVSREKKERFSLILESASTNQTSMYLCASSLVQAEQYFGPGTRLTVT.

V and J are TRBV24-1 and TRBJ2-2; 9 nucleotides match TRBD1. The J segment lost 4 bases and the V segment lost 3 bases, leaving 11 bases of the junction unmatched. CDR1 is KGHDR, CDR2 SFDVKD, per germline. This CDR3 is built from 18 residues. In DNA form, the CDR3 reads TGTGCCACCAGTGATATTTTATTGGACAGGGGATCCACCGGGGAGCTGTTTTTT. Residues: CATSDILLDRGSTGELFF.